The rows below give T cell receptor beta chains drawn from one sample of a study of shared clonotypes between healthy human individuals. Repertoires were generated with immunoSEQ multiplex PCR, while TCRdb's copy carries only in-frame clones and drops some. The table shows 2 million to 2.5 million clones, with roughly 94% occurring only once. The sequenced sample consisted of naive CD8+ T cells sorted from blood. The receptors were gathered from a man aged 18 to 29 in good health. Both conserved end residues are part of each CDR3. The D gene is left open where the match is weak. Only part of the rows carry a size: once, few, many, or a class if the clone is expanded.

V gene: TRBV28
J gene: TRBJ1-2
clone size: -
D gene: TRBD1
CDR3 DNA: TGTGCCAGCAGTTCCATGGACAGGGGAGATGGCTATGGCTACACCTTC
CDR3 protein: CASSSMDRGDGYGYTF

V gene: TRBV7-9
J gene: TRBJ2-7
clone size: -
D gene: -
CDR3 DNA: TGTGCCAGCAGCCTCCGGGACCTGGGAATCTACGAGCAGTACTTC
CDR3 protein: CASSLRDLGIYEQYF

V gene: TRBV6-1
J gene: TRBJ2-7
clone size: -
D gene: TRBD2
CDR3 DNA: TGTGCCAGCAGTGAAGCGCGGGGGTCCTACTACGAGCAGTACTTC
CDR3 protein: CASSEARGSYYEQYF

V gene: TRBV9
J gene: TRBJ2-7
clone size: once
D gene: TRBD1
CDR3 DNA: TGTGCCAGCAGCGTACGACAGGGCGGCGAGCAGTACTTC
CDR3 protein: CASSVRQGGEQYF

V gene: TRBV30
J gene: TRBJ2-1
clone size: -
D gene: -
CDR3 DNA: TGTGCCTGGAGTCAGCCGGGCCATCTGCGCAATGAGCAGTTCTTC
CDR3 protein: CAWSQPGHLRNEQFF

V gene: TRBV5-6
J gene: TRBJ1-5
clone size: -
D gene: -
CDR3 DNA: TGTGCCAGCAGCCGGGCCGGCAATCAGCCCCAGCATTTT
CDR3 protein: CASSRAGNQPQHF

V gene: TRBV7-9
J gene: TRBJ2-1
clone size: -
D gene: -
CDR3 DNA: TGTGCCAGCAGCTTGGGCGACAATGAGCAGTTCTTC
CDR3 protein: CASSLGDNEQFF

V gene: TRBV11-3
J gene: TRBJ2-1
clone size: -
D gene: -
CDR3 DNA: TGTGCCAGCAGCTCTAGGAGTGATCAGTTACCCGATGAGCAGTTCTTC
CDR3 protein: CASSSRSDQLPDEQFF

V gene: TRBV10-2
J gene: TRBJ2-7
clone size: -
D gene: -
CDR3 DNA: TGCGCCAGCAGTGATACAGGGTCCGAGCAGTACTTC
CDR3 protein: CASSDTGSEQYF

V gene: TRBV5-6
J gene: TRBJ2-7
clone size: -
D gene: -
CDR3 DNA: TGTGCCAGCACAGGAGGGGGCGCTTACGAGCAGTACTTC
CDR3 protein: CASTGGGAYEQYF

V gene: TRBV28
J gene: TRBJ2-5
clone size: -
D gene: TRBD2
CDR3 DNA: TGTGCCAGCAGTGGGACTATTCAAGAGACCCAGTACTTC
CDR3 protein: CASSGTIQETQYF

V gene: TRBV11-2
J gene: TRBJ2-3
clone size: -
D gene: -
CDR3 DNA: TGTGCCAGCAGCTTTGGGGGGGGCTTATCGCAGTATTTT
CDR3 protein: CASSFGGGLSQYF

V gene: TRBV5-4
J gene: TRBJ1-4
clone size: -
D gene: TRBD1
CDR3 DNA: TGTGCCAGCAGCTTGGAGGGGGCAATCAATGAAAAACTGTTTTTT
CDR3 protein: CASSLEGAINEKLFF

V gene: TRBV5-6
J gene: TRBJ2-3
clone size: -
D gene: -
CDR3 DNA: TGTGCCAGCAGCTGGGGACAAAGCACAGATACGCAGTATTTT
CDR3 protein: CASSWGQSTDTQYF

V gene: TRBV2
J gene: TRBJ1-5
clone size: few
D gene: -
CDR3 DNA: TGTGCCAGCAGTGAAGGGTTGGGGGCAGGTCAGCCCCAGCATTTT
CDR3 protein: CASSEGLGAGQPQHF

V gene: TRBV19
J gene: TRBJ2-3
clone size: -
D gene: TRBD2
CDR3 DNA: TGTGCCAGTAGTATCACTAGCGGGGGCCTAGGGACAGATACGCAGTATTTT
CDR3 protein: CASSITSGGLGTDTQYF

V gene: TRBV5-5
J gene: TRBJ2-7
clone size: -
D gene: -
CDR3 DNA: TGTGCCAGCAGCTTGGAACGGACAGAGATTTTTTCCTACGAGCAGTACTTC
CDR3 protein: CASSLERTEIFSYEQYF

V gene: TRBV4-1
J gene: TRBJ2-3
clone size: -
D gene: -
CDR3 DNA: TGCGCCAGCAGCCAACGGGACGGTGGCCCAGATACGCAGTATTTT
CDR3 protein: CASSQRDGGPDTQYF

V gene: TRBV25-1
J gene: TRBJ2-2
clone size: -
D gene: TRBD2
CDR3 DNA: TGTGCCAGCAGTGAATCGCTCGGACTAGCGGGAGATGCCGGGGAGCTGTTTTTT
CDR3 protein: CASSESLGLAGDAGELFF

V gene: TRBV7-9
J gene: TRBJ2-7
clone size: -
D gene: -
CDR3 DNA: TGTGCCAGCACCGACGGAGGGAGAGTAGGCGAGCAGTACTTC
CDR3 protein: CASTDGGRVGEQYF

V gene: TRBV5-1
J gene: TRBJ2-2
clone size: -
D gene: -
CDR3 DNA: TGCGCCAGCAGCTTGATTGCGGAGGGGACCGGGGAGCTGTTTTTT
CDR3 protein: CASSLIAEGTGELFF

V gene: TRBV5-4
J gene: TRBJ2-1
clone size: -
D gene: -
CDR3 DNA: TGTGCCAGCAGCTTGAGGGGGGCGAATGAGCAGTTCTTC
CDR3 protein: CASSLRGANEQFF

V gene: TRBV29-1
J gene: TRBJ2-7
clone size: -
D gene: -
CDR3 DNA: TGCAGCGTACTGACAGATCGTAACGAGCAGTACTTC
CDR3 protein: CSVLTDRNEQYF

V gene: TRBV27
J gene: TRBJ2-1
clone size: -
D gene: -
CDR3 DNA: TGTGCCAGCAGTTTAATAGGTCCGGGAACCCAATCCTACAATGAGCAGTTCTTC
CDR3 protein: CASSLIGPGTQSYNEQFF

V gene: TRBV7-8
J gene: TRBJ2-7
clone size: -
D gene: -
CDR3 DNA: TGTGCCAGCAGCTTACAGAACTACGAGCAGTACTTC
CDR3 protein: CASSLQNYEQYF

V gene: TRBV9
J gene: TRBJ1-2
clone size: -
D gene: TRBD1
CDR3 DNA: TGTGCCAGCAGCCGAGACAACTGGGACAGACATGGCTACACCTTC
CDR3 protein: CASSRDNWDRHGYTF

V gene: TRBV29-1
J gene: TRBJ1-1
clone size: once
D gene: -
CDR3 DNA: TGCAGCTCGGCAGGGGATACTGAAGCTTTCTTT
CDR3 protein: CSSAGDTEAFF

V gene: TRBV4-1
J gene: TRBJ1-2
clone size: -
D gene: -
CDR3 DNA: TGCGCCAGCAGCCAAGGTGGCCAACCTAGCTATGGCTACACCTTC
CDR3 protein: CASSQGGQPSYGYTF

V gene: TRBV19
J gene: TRBJ2-1
clone size: -
D gene: -
CDR3 DNA: TGTGCCAGTAACGACCGGGACACCCCCTACAATGAGCAGTTCTTC
CDR3 protein: CASNDRDTPYNEQFF

V gene: TRBV7-3
J gene: TRBJ2-1
clone size: -
D gene: -
CDR3 DNA: TGTGCCAGCAGCTTAACCCTAGCGCTGTACAATGAGCAGTTCTTC
CDR3 protein: CASSLTLALYNEQFF

V gene: TRBV10-3
J gene: TRBJ2-3
clone size: -
D gene: -
CDR3 DNA: TGTGCCATCAGTGGAGGGAGCATCACAGATACGCAGTATTTT
CDR3 protein: CAISGGSITDTQYF

V gene: TRBV4-1
J gene: TRBJ2-5
clone size: -
D gene: TRBD2
CDR3 DNA: TGCGCCAGCAGCCCCTACGGGACTAGCGGGTTCGAAGAGACCCAGTACTTC
CDR3 protein: CASSPYGTSGFEETQYF

V gene: TRBV2
J gene: TRBJ1-3
clone size: -
D gene: -
CDR3 DNA: TGTGCCAGCATAGAAGGGGTAGGGTATGGAAACACCATATATTTT
CDR3 protein: CASIEGVGYGNTIYF

V gene: TRBV28
J gene: TRBJ2-7
clone size: -
D gene: TRBD2
CDR3 DNA: TGTGCCAGCTATCCCGCGGGGGAAGCCTACGAGCAGTACTTC
CDR3 protein: CASYPAGEAYEQYF

V gene: TRBV7-9
J gene: TRBJ2-3
clone size: once
D gene: -
CDR3 DNA: TGTGCCAGCAGCTCACAGATCTACTCCAGCACAGATACGCAGTATTTT
CDR3 protein: CASSSQIYSSTDTQYF

V gene: TRBV12-5
J gene: TRBJ1-6
clone size: -
D gene: -
CDR3 DNA: TGTGCTAGTGGTTTGGTACGTTCACCCCTCCACTTT
CDR3 protein: CASGLVRSPLHF

V gene: TRBV5-6
J gene: TRBJ2-5
clone size: -
D gene: TRBD1
CDR3 DNA: TGTGCCAGCAGCTTACAGGGGGCATGGGAGACCCAGTACTTC
CDR3 protein: CASSLQGAWETQYF

V gene: TRBV6-5
J gene: TRBJ2-1
clone size: -
D gene: -
CDR3 DNA: TGTGCCAGCAGCCAGAGCTCCTACAATGAGCAGTTCTTC
CDR3 protein: CASSQSSYNEQFF

V gene: TRBV5-1
J gene: TRBJ2-5
clone size: once
D gene: -
CDR3 DNA: TGCGCCAGCAGCTTGGGAGGGGGAGAGACCCAGTACTTC
CDR3 protein: CASSLGGGETQYF

V gene: TRBV13
J gene: TRBJ2-7
clone size: -
D gene: TRBD2
CDR3 DNA: TGTGCCAGCAGCGCCCCGGCTAGCGGGCTCTCCTACGAGCAGTACTTC
CDR3 protein: CASSAPASGLSYEQYF

V gene: TRBV5-6
J gene: TRBJ2-1
clone size: -
D gene: TRBD2
CDR3 DNA: TGTGCCAGCAGCTTTAGCGGGAGCCCGGGCAATGAGCAGTTCTTC
CDR3 protein: CASSFSGSPGNEQFF

V gene: TRBV2
J gene: TRBJ2-5
clone size: once
D gene: TRBD2
CDR3 DNA: TGTGCCAGCAGGTGGCTAGCGGGAGGCCAAGAGACCCAGTACTTC
CDR3 protein: CASRWLAGGQETQYF

V gene: TRBV28
J gene: TRBJ2-5
clone size: -
D gene: TRBD1
CDR3 DNA: TGTGCCAGCAGTCTATCGGGACAGGGACTCCAAGAGACCCAGTACTTC
CDR3 protein: CASSLSGQGLQETQYF

V gene: TRBV6-4
J gene: TRBJ2-3
clone size: once
D gene: -
CDR3 DNA: TGTGCCAGCAGTCGGACATCTAGCACAGATACGCAGTATTTT
CDR3 protein: CASSRTSSTDTQYF

V gene: TRBV27
J gene: TRBJ2-1
clone size: -
D gene: -
CDR3 DNA: TGTGCCAGCACTGACAGCCTCTCCTACAATGAGCAGTTCTTC
CDR3 protein: CASTDSLSYNEQFF

V gene: TRBV4-2
J gene: TRBJ2-2
clone size: -
D gene: TRBD1
CDR3 DNA: TGTGCCAGCAGCCACCCGGGACAGGGGTTGGCCGGGGAGCTGTTTTTT
CDR3 protein: CASSHPGQGLAGELFF

V gene: TRBV27
J gene: TRBJ1-5
clone size: -
D gene: -
CDR3 DNA: TGTGCCAGCAGTTTATACCCCAATCAGCCCCAGCATTTT
CDR3 protein: CASSLYPNQPQHF

V gene: TRBV20-1
J gene: TRBJ1-1
clone size: -
D gene: -
CDR3 DNA: TGCAGTGCTAGACCGGGAACTGAAGCTCTCTTT
CDR3 protein: CSARPGTEALF

V gene: TRBV9
J gene: TRBJ2-1
clone size: -
D gene: TRBD2
CDR3 DNA: TGTGCCAGCAGCGTAGATTTTACTTCGACTAGCGGGAGTTTTCACAATGAGCAGTTCTTC
CDR3 protein: CASSVDFTSTSGSFHNEQFF

V gene: TRBV7-9
J gene: TRBJ2-7
clone size: once
D gene: -
CDR3 DNA: TGTGCCAGCAGCTTACGCACAGGGAGCTCCTACGAGCAGTACTTC
CDR3 protein: CASSLRTGSSYEQYF

V gene: TRBV4-3
J gene: TRBJ2-1
clone size: once
D gene: TRBD2
CDR3 DNA: TGCGCCAGCAGCCAACTCAGCGGGAGGGGAGATGAGCAGTTCTTC
CDR3 protein: CASSQLSGRGDEQFF

V gene: TRBV4-1
J gene: TRBJ2-1
clone size: -
D gene: TRBD1
CDR3 DNA: TGCGCCAGCAGCCAGGACAGGGGTCATGAGCAGTTCTTC
CDR3 protein: CASSQDRGHEQFF

V gene: TRBV9
J gene: TRBJ2-7
clone size: -
D gene: -
CDR3 DNA: TGTGCCAGCAGCGTAGCCGACATGGAGTTAAGCGAGCAGTACTTC
CDR3 protein: CASSVADMELSEQYF

V gene: TRBV7-2
J gene: TRBJ2-3
clone size: -
D gene: TRBD1
CDR3 DNA: TGTGCCAGCAGCTTATTTCCCGGGACAGGAAGCACAGATACGCAGTATTTT
CDR3 protein: CASSLFPGTGSTDTQYF

V gene: TRBV5-6
J gene: TRBJ2-5
clone size: -
D gene: TRBD1
CDR3 DNA: TGTGCCAGCAGCTTGGTGCAGGGGGCGCCGGAGGGGGAGACCCAGTACTTC
CDR3 protein: CASSLVQGAPEGETQYF